This T cell receptor (beta chain) was sequenced for a study of Ad26.COV2.S vaccination and SARS-CoV-2 variants. The treatment: 15 to 20 received Ad26.COV2.S at low or high dose, single or two shots; about 5 received placebo; per-sample allocation not given. Specimens were obtained on day 63 following the first vaccine or placebo injection. This clone was counted once. The repertoire was sequenced with immunoSEQ multiplex PCR; TCRdb's copy has only in-frame clones and lacks some. This table has 440,000 or so clones, nearly 90% appearing once. The material sequenced was peripheral blood, taken in a trial of Ad26.COV2.S vaccine versus placebo. The TCR was taken from a person aged 18-65 years who received the Ad26.COV2.S COVID-19 vaccine or a placebo.

The CDR3 DNA follows: TGTGCCAGCAGCCCTAGAGGGACTAGCGGCTACAATGAGCAGTTCTTC. Its protein is CASSPRGTSGYNEQFF. The rearrangement uses TRBV13 and TRBJ2-1; TRBD2 matches at 11 bases. Germline loops: CDR1 PRHDT, CDR2 FYEKMQ (reference sequence). V lost 5 bases, J lost 3 bases, and 6 bases stayed unmatched. The CDR3 contains 16 residues. The entire variable domain, with the rest obtained from reference TRBV13 and TRBJ2-1, is as follows: AAGVIQSPRHLIKEKRETATLKCYPIPRHDTVYWYQQGPGQDPQFLISFYEKMQSDKGSIPDRFSAQQFSDYHSELNMSSLELGDSALYFCASSPRGTSGYNEQFFGPGTRLTVL.